This TCR beta chain appears in the sequencing data of a study of spatial heterogeneity in lung cancer. Noted time point: sample taken at primary tumor resection. The input material, whole RNA from tumor, nontumor lung or frozen PBMC, was sequenced unsorted. Individual TCR cDNA molecules each bore their own unique molecular identifier. A single record per CDR3 protein comes from TCRdb applying MiXCR to the 5' RACE reads. The sample lists 90,000 or so distinct CDR3 sequences, roughly 9.5% occurring once. Germline V gene lookup returns CDR1 SGHTA and CDR2 FQGNSA. The ends lost 5 bases at V and 6 bases at J; junction bases unmatched: 7. This CDR3 is built from 13 residues.

The chain links TRBV7-2 to TRBJ2-7, with TRBD1 identical over 7 bases. The material was PBMCs, obtained at surgery. This clonotype was sampled from a male donor with early-stage non-small cell lung cancer. The chain's CDR3 is CASSLTGVGEQYF. CDR3 DNA sequence: TGTGCCAGCAGCCTAACAGGGGTTGGCGAGCAGTACTTC.